The TCR beta chain under discussion was sequenced for a study of blood T cell repertoires in COVID-19. Overall study context: Samples came from the United States, Italy and Spain, spanning acute and convalescent COVID-19. T cells, B-cell-depleted T cells, or PBMCs provided the cDNA or gDNA that served as material.

The authors' processing: Researchers report that nucleated cell counts were estimated from reference gene primer amplification. Clones were read by immunoSEQ multiplex PCR, and TCRdb kept only the in-frame ones, dropping some. That table furnishes V, J and clone size, whereas the DNA furnished D and trimming. The sample includes some 95,000 clones, approximately 76% of them seen just once. This clone was seen a few times. CDR3 size: 14 residues. Per the germline V gene, CDR1 is SNHLY and CDR2 is FYNNEI. V was clipped by 4 bases and J by 0 bases, with 7 bases between them. The rearrangement joins TRBV2 to TRBJ1-5; D gene uncertain. This clonotype was obtained from an older man with acute or convalescent COVID-19. The sequenced sample was peripheral blood. CDR3: CASSGTDSNQPQHF. The CDR3 DNA sequence: TGTGCCAGCAGTGGAACAGATAGCAATCAGCCCCAGCATTTT.